Reported below is one T cell receptor (beta chain). As yet, its antigen is unknown. The data were produced by immunoSEQ multiplex PCR, yet TCRdb's version contains in-frame clones alone and is incomplete. Here the sample spans 150,000 or so clones, 92% being singletons. The sample is drawn from a study of T cell responses to AZD1222 COVID-19 vaccine. Study context: Investigators merged groups given second doses at roughly 4 or roughly 12 weeks.

Study conclusions and caveats: Increases in Spike-specific TCR breadth and depth were seen after two AZD1222 doses. AZD1222 recipients seropositive at baseline numbered only 5 to 7. It should be noted that donors were predominantly white British and more often female, and clonal diversity was possibly underestimated.

The receptor was isolated from an adult in good health. The sample was peripheral blood, taken on day 0 of AZD1222 vaccination.

In DNA, the CDR3 is TGCGCCAGCAGGCCGAATCCCGGGAGAGATACGCAGTATTTT. Translating it yields CASRPNPGRDTQYF. V gene TRBV5-1 combines with J gene TRBJ2-3, with a possible D match to TRBD2 (6 bases). CDR3 length equals 14 residues. CDR1 SGHRS and CDR2 YFSETQ come from the germline V gene. V lost 5 bases to trimming and J lost 5 bases, with 15 bases between them.